The T cell receptor (beta chain) described here comes from a study of blood T cells in healthy people across ages (dated by TCRdb to the mid-2010s). Concerning the study at large: In model experiments, roughly one uniquely barcoded TCR beta cDNA molecule per two T cells was captured by template switching. Age-related changes in TCR beta repertoire diversity were measured in the study by deep sequencing normalized with unique cDNA molecular identifiers. For two donors (one aged 18 to 29 and one aged 80 or older), the study analyzed two additional independent replicas of 1 million unique cDNA reads from the same blood draw. To avoid experimental bias, donors of different ages were randomly spread across the sequencing lanes. The donors were divided into four age groups: young (average around 16 years), middle-aged (approximately 42), aged (roughly 66) and long-lived (82). Overall results and qualifications from the work: Observed TCR beta diversity per million T cells fell roughly linearly with age, and a significant reduction was already apparent by age around 44. The percentage of naive T cells measured by flow cytometry correlated strongly with observed TCR beta diversity. Conclusive comparison of naive and antigen-experienced compartments was prevented by the profiling of bulk unsorted PBMCs. Estimates of total diversity based on one million sequenced T cells were regarded as lower bounds and as underestimates. Compared with the aged group, more naive CD4+ T cells, fewer expanded clones and increased TCR diversity were shown by the long-lived group, suggesting age selection. Because donor CMV infection status was unknown, age-related changes in expanded clonotypes were potentially confounded.

Only one count was recorded for this clonotype. Its target antigen remains unknown. Base qualities are not provided; no much larger clone lies one nucleotide away. Trimming takes 2 bases from V and 4 bases from J, and the germline ends sit 13 bases apart. Its CDR3 holds 15 amino acids, cysteine through phenylalanine. CDR3 DNA is the only sequence kept; it has 45 bases, read in frame from the first base. The germline V gene provides CDR1 MNHEY and CDR2 SVGEGT. The donors were roughly 38 Caucasian individuals from Russia, aged roughly 6 to 100 years, who were systemically healthy. Each donor gave 8 to 10 milliliters of peripheral blood, drawn into EDTA-treated Vacutainer tubes. PBMCs were isolated by Ficoll-Paque density-gradient centrifugation, with at least 7 million obtained per sample. Trizol reagent was used to extract total RNA from the PBMCs, yielding at least 5 micrograms per sample. For every donor, an aliquot of PBMCs went through flow cytometry to measure the percentages of naive CD45RAhigh/CD27high T cells.

The library was made by 5' RACE. The instrument was an Illumina HiSeq 2500. A second PCR of roughly 6 to 12 cycles was run with a J-beta primer mix and a sample-barcoded 5' primer. A unique molecular identifier was introduced onto each TCR beta cDNA molecule by a template-switch 5' adaptor carrying 12 random nucleotides. Each sample yielded at least 3 million CDR3-containing paired-end reads. All of the RNA was converted into first-strand cDNA using the Mint cDNA synthesis kit, with a TRBC-specific oligonucleotide serving as the primer. After uracil-DNA glycosylase treatment, a first 18-cycle PCR used universal primers M1SS and BC2_uni_R on all cDNA. Per the original workflow: For normalization, 1 million high-quality reads, each with a distinct molecular identifier, were randomly selected from each sample. Instead of being binned into consensus sequences, reads with shared molecular identifiers were discarded. MiTCR, run with a Q25 quality threshold and the strictest error-elimination algorithm, handled CDR3 identification, clonotype clustering and error correction. A nonparametric unseen species model using Euler transformation provided a lower-bound estimate of total TCR beta diversity. The public reads were reprocessed in TCRdb via fastp at Q25 and MiXCR, keeping in-frame beta chains. Every entry covers one CDR3 protein and lists the most common genes and DNA from its rows. The V and J calls follow TCRdb's processing rather than the paper's. The sample table contains roughly 1,300,000 distinct CDR3 sequences; only one count was recorded for roughly 60% of them. The leading ten clones occupy under 8.5% of the sample.

The sample comprised blood. The TCR originated in a young man in good health. The chain was built from TRBV6-2 or TRBV6-3 and TRBJ2-3; the D gene is possibly TRBD1 or TRBD2, with 5 bases matching each. At the DNA level, the sequence is TGTGCCAGCAGTTACGGGGGTTCTAGGCCAGATACGCAGTATTTT. It specifies CASSYGGSRPDTQYF.